This TCR beta chain stems from a study of vaccination effects on CD4 cells after COVID-19. TCRdb's table, derived via immunoSEQ multiplex PCR, lists solely in-frame clones and lacks some. The table lists approximately 70,000 clones, 76% of them singletons. The germline V gene encodes CDR1 SGHRS and CDR2 YFSETQ. CDR3 length: 14 residues. V dropped 3 bases and J dropped 4 bases, with 10 bases sitting between them. Viral peptide pools were used in the ViraFEST assay to expand antigen-specific CD4+ T cells, and sequencing came afterward. Following a 10-day culture, CD4+ T cells were purified. All study participants received two doses of BNT162b2 or mRNA-1273 vaccine. Worth noting for this clone: Its antigen is unidentified.

The chain combines TRBV5-1 with TRBJ2-2; no clear D gene. The sequence was collected from a human donor who received a COVID-19 vaccine. This specimen consisted of CD4+ T cells from PBMCs cultured with HCoV-OC43 spike peptides, obtained after COVID-19 vaccination. The subset was: HCoV-OC43 spike overlapping peptide pool stimulation. CDR3 in amino acids: CASSSSLGTGELFF. The CDR3 bases are TGCGCCAGCAGCTCCTCCTTGGGCACCGGGGAGCTGTTTTTT.